The rows below give T cell receptor beta chains drawn from one sample of a study of CD8+ T cells in alopecia areata. Only in-frame clones appear in the TCRdb table, and some are missing; sequencing was by immunoSEQ multiplex PCR. The sample consists of 150,000 to 200,000 clones, roughly 60% of them appearing once. Source: CD4+ T cells sorted from blood, taken at week 24, from a patient treated with tofacitinib. The receptor source for this set is a human donor with alopecia areata. Each CDR3 is given with its conserved first and last residue. The order of the fields is J gene, clone size, V gene, D gene, CDR3 DNA, CDR3 protein. The D gene is left open where the match is weak. Part of the rows lack a size; the others show once, few, many or a class for expanded clones.

>TRBJ2-5|few|TRBV11-2|.
TGTGCCAGCAGCTTAGAGGTAGTCGGGGAGACCCAGTACTTC
CASSLEVVGETQYF
>TRBJ2-3|.|TRBV5-1|.
TGCGCCAGCAGCTTGGGACAGGCCACAGATACGCAGTATTTT
CASSLGQATDTQYF
>TRBJ2-3|.|TRBV25-1|.
TGTGCCAGTTCCACAGTGACCACAGATACGCAGTATTTT
CASSTVTTDTQYF
>TRBJ1-1|.|TRBV9|.
TGTGCCAGCAGTGTGGGGGGCGCATCAAACACTGAAGCTTTCTTT
CASSVGGASNTEAFF
>TRBJ1-1|.|TRBV29-1|.
TGCAGCGTTGATATTGTCGCTAACACTGAAGCTTTCTTT
CSVDIVANTEAFF
>TRBJ1-6|.|TRBV6-4|TRBD1
TGTGCCAGCAGTGAATCGACAGGGAATAATTCACCCCTCCACTTT
CASSESTGNNSPLHF
>TRBJ2-3|few|TRBV28|TRBD1
TGTGCCAGCAGTCAAACGGGACAGGGTGGGAATACGCAGTATTTT
CASSQTGQGGNTQYF
>TRBJ2-3|.|TRBV5-1|TRBD2
TGCGCCAGCAGCGCAGGGACCAGCGGGAGTGTAGGTACGCAGTATTTT
CASSAGTSGSVGTQYF
>TRBJ2-1|.|TRBV2|TRBD1
TGTGCCAGCAGTAGCAAGACCGGACAGGGGCTTGACAATGAGCAGTTCTTC
CASSSKTGQGLDNEQFF
>TRBJ1-1|once|TRBV30|.
TGTGCTATCCAACGGGTGAACACTGAAGCTTTCTTT
CAIQRVNTEAFF
>TRBJ2-2|.|TRBV6-5|.
TGTGCCAGCAGAGCAGGGACCACCGGGGAGCTGTTTTTT
CASRAGTTGELFF
>TRBJ2-3|.|TRBV9|.
TGTGCCAGCAGCCCAAATGTGGGGGGTAGCACAGATACGCAGTATTTT
CASSPNVGGSTDTQYF
>TRBJ1-1|.|TRBV2|.
TGTGCCAGCAGTGAAGTAGGGAGGAACACTGAAGCTTTCTTT
CASSEVGRNTEAFF
>TRBJ2-5|once|TRBV6-5|TRBD1
TGTGCCAGCAGTTACTCCGGGACAGGCCAAGAGACCCAGTACTTC
CASSYSGTGQETQYF
>TRBJ2-1|.|TRBV20-1|.
TGCAGTGCTTCTCCTCTTAATGAGCAGTTCTTC
CSASPLNEQFF
>TRBJ2-2|.|TRBV29-1|.
TGCAGCGTTGCTGGGGGCGAGGGAACCGGGGAGCTGTTTTTT
CSVAGGEGTGELFF
>TRBJ1-2|.|TRBV19|.
TGTGCCAGTACCAAGGGGCTTGAGTCGGGCTATGGCTACACCTTC
CASTKGLESGYGYTF
>TRBJ2-3|.|TRBV5-1|.
TGCGCCAGCAGTACCCAACGGACTAGCACAGATACGCAGTATTTT
CASSTQRTSTDTQYF
>TRBJ1-1|few|TRBV29-1|TRBD1
TGCAGCGTTGGTAACAGGGGCGGGAGCACTGAAGCTTTCTTT
CSVGNRGGSTEAFF
>TRBJ2-4|few|TRBV7-3|.
TGTGCCAGCAGCTTAAACGCGAAAAACATTCAGTACTTC
CASSLNAKNIQYF
>TRBJ2-3|.|TRBV6-1|.
TGTGCCAGCAGTGTTGGGGTTAGCGCAGATACGCAGTATTTT
CASSVGVSADTQYF
>TRBJ1-2|.|TRBV30|.
TGTGCCTGGAGAATGGGCATCTCCTATTACACCTTC
CAWRMGISYYTF
>TRBJ2-6|.|TRBV9|.
TGTGCCAGCAGCAAAGGCCAGGGGCCTGGGGCCAACGTCCTGACTTTC
CASSKGQGPGANVLTF
>TRBJ1-5|.|TRBV30|.
TGTGCCTGGAGTGTAGGGCGGATCAATCAGCCCCAGCATTTT
CAWSVGRINQPQHF
>TRBJ1-6|few|TRBV30|.
TGTGCCTGGAGTCCACGGACAGCAAATAATTCACCCCTCCACTTT
CAWSPRTANNSPLHF
>TRBJ2-6|.|TRBV2|.
TGTGCCAGCAGTGAAGGCCGCTCTGGGGCCAACGTCCTGACTTTC
CASSEGRSGANVLTF
>TRBJ1-2|.|TRBV6-5|TRBD1
TGTGCCATCACCCAGACAGGGGATGGCTACACCTTC
CAITQTGDGYTF
>TRBJ2-1|few|TRBV7-2|.
TGTGCCAGCAGCTTAGAGCTGGGGACCTACAATGAGCAGTTCTTC
CASSLELGTYNEQFF
>TRBJ1-1|.|TRBV5-6|.
TGTGCCAGCAGCTTGGGGGGAGTGCTAGGCACTGAAGCTTTCTTT
CASSLGGVLGTEAFF
>TRBJ2-5|.|TRBV25-1|TRBD1
TGTGCCAGTCGACAGGGGGCCCGGGAGACCCAGTACTTC
CASRQGARETQYF
>TRBJ2-3|.|TRBV2|.
TGTGCCAGCAGAGCCGACTCAACAGATACGCAGTATTTT
CASRADSTDTQYF
>TRBJ1-1|.|TRBV30|.
TGTGCCTTCAAGGGGGGAAACACTGAAGCTTTCTTT
CAFKGGNTEAFF
>TRBJ2-2|few|TRBV25-1|TRBD2
TGTGCCAGCAGTGTGACTAGCGGGGATCGAAGACCCGGGGAGCTGTTTTTT
CASSVTSGDRRPGELFF
>TRBJ2-7|.|TRBV2|TRBD1
TGTGCCAGCAGTGGGGACAGGGACGCCTACGAGCAGTACTTC
CASSGDRDAYEQYF
>TRBJ1-4|.|TRBV2|TRBD1
TGTGCCAGCAAGGGACAGGAGAATGAAAAACTGTTTTTT
CASKGQENEKLFF
>TRBJ1-1|.|TRBV15|TRBD1
TGTGCCACCAGCAGAGTAGGGACAGGCAGTACTGAAGCTTTCTTT
CATSRVGTGSTEAFF
>TRBJ2-2|.|TRBV30|.
TGTGCCTGGAGATTGCAGACCACCGGGGAGCTGTTTTTT
CAWRLQTTGELFF
>TRBJ2-3|few|TRBV7-9|.
TGTGCCAGCAGCTTTGGGAGCTCGGCTGGCACAGATACGCAGTATTTT
CASSFGSSAGTDTQYF
>TRBJ1-2|.|TRBV7-2|.
TGTGCCAGCAGCCCCTCCAACAGGGTTCAAACCTTC
CASSPSNRVQTF
>TRBJ1-1|.|TRBV11-2|.
TGTGCCAGCGAGCTCCGTCAGGGTAGTGGGAACACTGAAGCTTTCTTT
CASELRQGSGNTEAFF
>TRBJ2-7|few|TRBV2|.
TGTGCCAGCAGTGTTCAGGGCAGGGACTACGAGCAGTACTTC
CASSVQGRDYEQYF
>TRBJ2-2|.|TRBV2|.
TGTGCCAGCAGTTACGTAGGCACCGGGGAGCTGTTTTTT
CASSYVGTGELFF
>TRBJ1-5|few|TRBV29-1|.
TGCAGCGTTGATTCGGGCGGCAATCAGCCCCAGCATTTT
CSVDSGGNQPQHF
>TRBJ2-7|.|TRBV2|TRBD2
TGTGCCAGCACCACGGGACTAGCGGGGGGATCCTACGAGCAGTACTTC
CASTTGLAGGSYEQYF
>TRBJ1-6|few|TRBV7-2|.
TGTGCCAGCACCCGAGGGGGTTCCTATAATTCACCCCTCCACTTT
CASTRGGSYNSPLHF
>TRBJ2-5|once|TRBV30|TRBD1
TGTGCCTGGAGTGTACGCACAGGGGGCAGTGGGACCCAGTACTTC
CAWSVRTGGSGTQYF
>TRBJ2-1|.|TRBV30|.
TGTGCCTGGAGTGTTGGACGCGGCGGTGAGCAGTTCTTC
CAWSVGRGGEQFF
>TRBJ2-7|.|TRBV12-5|.
TGTGCTAGTGGTTTGTATCCAGGGCCCTACGAGCAGTACTTC
CASGLYPGPYEQYF
>TRBJ2-5|few|TRBV7-2|.
TGTGCCAGCAAGGGGAGACAAGAGACCCAGTACTTC
CASKGRQETQYF
>TRBJ2-1|few|TRBV10-3|TRBD2
TGTGCCAGCAGTGAACAACTAGCGGGGGGGTACAATGAGCAGTTCTTC
CASSEQLAGGYNEQFF
>TRBJ1-2|.|TRBV25-1|.
TGTGCCAGCAGTGAGGGAGCTTATGGCTACACCTTC
CASSEGAYGYTF
>TRBJ2-4|.|TRBV25-1|TRBD1
TGTGCCAGCAGTTCACCCGGGACAGGCTTAGCCAAAAACATTCAGTACTTC
CASSSPGTGLAKNIQYF
>TRBJ1-5|.|TRBV13|TRBD1
TGTGCCAGCAGCCCGGGACAGGGGAGCAATCAGCCCCAGCATTTT
CASSPGQGSNQPQHF